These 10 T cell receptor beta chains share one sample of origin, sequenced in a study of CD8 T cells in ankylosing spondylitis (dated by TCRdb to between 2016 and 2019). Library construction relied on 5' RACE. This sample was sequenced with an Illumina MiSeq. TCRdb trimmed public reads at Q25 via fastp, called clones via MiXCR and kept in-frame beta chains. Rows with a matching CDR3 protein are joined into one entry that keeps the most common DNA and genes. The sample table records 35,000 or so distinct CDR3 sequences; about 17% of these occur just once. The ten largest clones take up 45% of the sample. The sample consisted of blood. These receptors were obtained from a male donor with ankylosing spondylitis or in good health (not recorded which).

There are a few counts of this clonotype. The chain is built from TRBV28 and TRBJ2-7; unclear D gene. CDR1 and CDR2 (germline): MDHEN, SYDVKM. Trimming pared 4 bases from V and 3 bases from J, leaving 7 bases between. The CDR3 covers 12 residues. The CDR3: CASSSNNYEQYF. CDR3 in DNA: TGTGCCAGCAGTTCTAATAACTACGAGCAGTACTTC.

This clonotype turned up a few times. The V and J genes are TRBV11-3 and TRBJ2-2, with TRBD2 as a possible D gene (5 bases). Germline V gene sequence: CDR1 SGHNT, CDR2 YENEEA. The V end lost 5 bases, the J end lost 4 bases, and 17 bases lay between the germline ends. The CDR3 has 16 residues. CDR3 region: CASSRNSAGPTGELFF. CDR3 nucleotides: TGTGCCAGCAGCCGAAATTCGGCGGGCCCCACCGGGGAGCTGTTTTTT.

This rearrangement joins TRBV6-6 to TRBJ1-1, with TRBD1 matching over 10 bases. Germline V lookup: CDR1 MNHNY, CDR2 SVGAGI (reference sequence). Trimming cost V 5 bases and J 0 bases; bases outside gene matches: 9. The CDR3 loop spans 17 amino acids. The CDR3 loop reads CASSKRRDRGMNTEAFF. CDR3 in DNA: TGTGCCAGCAGTAAACGCCGGGACAGGGGCATGAACACTGAAGCTTTCTTT.

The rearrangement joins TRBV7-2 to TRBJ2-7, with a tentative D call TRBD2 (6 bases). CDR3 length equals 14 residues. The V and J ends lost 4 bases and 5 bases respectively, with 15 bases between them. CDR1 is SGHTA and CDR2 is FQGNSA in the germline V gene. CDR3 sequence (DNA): TGTGCCAGCAGCTCCTCGGGGGTAGGAGACGAGCAGTACTTC. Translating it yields CASSSSGVGDEQYF. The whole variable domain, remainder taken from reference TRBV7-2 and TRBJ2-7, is GAGVSQSPSNKVTEKGKDVELRCDPISGHTALYWYRQSLGQGLEFLIYFQGNSAPDKSGLPSDRFSAERTGGSVSTLTIQRTQQEDSAVYLCASSSSGVGDEQYFGPGTRLTVT.

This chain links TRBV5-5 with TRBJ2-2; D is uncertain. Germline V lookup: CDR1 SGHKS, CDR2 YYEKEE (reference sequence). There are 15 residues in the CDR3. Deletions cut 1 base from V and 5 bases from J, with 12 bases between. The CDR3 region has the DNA TGTGCCAGCAGCTTGTCGGCCAAAACGACCGGGGAGCTGTTTTTT. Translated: CASSLSAKTTGELFF.

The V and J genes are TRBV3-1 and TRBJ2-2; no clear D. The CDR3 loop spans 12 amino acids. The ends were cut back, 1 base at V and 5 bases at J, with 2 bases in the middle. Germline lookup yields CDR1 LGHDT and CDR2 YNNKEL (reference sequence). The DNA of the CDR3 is TGTGCCAGCAGCCAAGGGACCGGGGAGCTGTTTTTT. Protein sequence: CASSQGTGELFF.

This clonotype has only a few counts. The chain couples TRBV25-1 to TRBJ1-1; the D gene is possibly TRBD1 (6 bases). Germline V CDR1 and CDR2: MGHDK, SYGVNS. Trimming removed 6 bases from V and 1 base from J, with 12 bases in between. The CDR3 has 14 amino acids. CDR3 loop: CASRETGQNTEAFF. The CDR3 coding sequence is TGTGCCAGCAGGGAGACAGGACAGAACACTGAAGCTTTCTTT.

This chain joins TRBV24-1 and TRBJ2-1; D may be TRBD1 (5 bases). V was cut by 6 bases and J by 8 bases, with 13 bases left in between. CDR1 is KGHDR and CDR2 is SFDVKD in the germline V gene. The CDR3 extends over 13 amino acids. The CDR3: CATSRGARDEQFF. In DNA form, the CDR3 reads TGTGCCACCAGTAGGGGTGCCAGGGATGAGCAGTTCTTC.

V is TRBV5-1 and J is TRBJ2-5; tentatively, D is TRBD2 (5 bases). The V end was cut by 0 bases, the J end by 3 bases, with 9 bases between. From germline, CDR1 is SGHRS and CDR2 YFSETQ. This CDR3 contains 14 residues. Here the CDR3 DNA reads TGCGCCAGCAGCTTGGTCAACGGGAAAGAGACCCAGTACTTC. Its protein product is CASSLVNGKETQYF. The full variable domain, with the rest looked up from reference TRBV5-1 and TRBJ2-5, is KAGVTQTPRYLIKTRGQQVTLSCSPISGHRSVSWYQQTPGQGLQFLFEYFSETQRNKGNFPGRFSGRQFSNSRSEMNVSTLELGDSALYLCASSLVNGKETQYFGPGTRLLVL.

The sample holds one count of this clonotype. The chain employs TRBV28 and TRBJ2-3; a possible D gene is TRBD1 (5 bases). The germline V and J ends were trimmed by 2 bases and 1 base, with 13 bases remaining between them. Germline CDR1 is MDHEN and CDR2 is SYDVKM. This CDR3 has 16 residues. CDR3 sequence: CASSLAPGPRTDTQYF. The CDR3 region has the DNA TGTGCCAGCAGTTTAGCCCCAGGGCCTCGCACAGATACGCAGTATTTT.